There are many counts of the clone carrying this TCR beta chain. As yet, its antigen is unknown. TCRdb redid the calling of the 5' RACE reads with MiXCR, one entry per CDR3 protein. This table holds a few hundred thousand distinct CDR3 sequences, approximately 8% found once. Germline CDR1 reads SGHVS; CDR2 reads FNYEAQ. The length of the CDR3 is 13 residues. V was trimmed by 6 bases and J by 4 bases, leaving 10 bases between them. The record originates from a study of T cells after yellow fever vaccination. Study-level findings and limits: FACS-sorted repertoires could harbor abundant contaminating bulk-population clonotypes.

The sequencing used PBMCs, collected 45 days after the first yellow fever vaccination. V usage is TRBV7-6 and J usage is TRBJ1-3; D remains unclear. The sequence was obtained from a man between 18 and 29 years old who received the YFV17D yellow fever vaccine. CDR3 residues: CASSPLTGNTIYF. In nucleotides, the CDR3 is TGTGCCAGCAGTCCTCTGACCGGAAACACCATATATTTT.